The clone carrying this T cell receptor beta chain appeared a single time. The antigen is unknown. RNA transcripts gave rise to amplified TCR beta CDR3 regions. HTBI primers drove first-round RT-PCR of the TCR CDR3. TCRdb passed the multiplex PCR reads through MiXCR, listing each CDR3 protein once. The sample has fewer than 250,000 distinct CDR3 sequences; almost 25% are singletons. Uncontrolled infection, other autoimmune disease, pregnancy and lactation each barred patients from inclusion. Out of approximately 10 ml of fresh peripheral blood came the PBMCs. CDR1 is SGDLS and CDR2 is YYNGEE in the germline V gene. The CDR3 is made up of 14 amino acids. Trimming cost V 4 bases and J 0 bases, with 10 bases left between them. The data were taken from a study of T cells in Graves' hyperthyroidism and ophthalmopathy. Study observations and caveats: Before onset, by a median of approximately 5.9 months, the model predicted ophthalmopathy.

The receptor comes from a woman in her forties with Graves' ophthalmopathy. The material sequenced was blood. The V and J genes are TRBV9 and TRBJ2-5; possible D gene TRBD2, 6 bases. The CDR3 region is CASSPRDYQETQYF. The CDR3 DNA is TGTGCCAGCAGCCCCCGGGACTACCAAGAGACCCAGTACTTC.